This T cell receptor (beta chain) was recovered during a study of cytomegalovirus exposure and HLA in healthy donors. Primers for the PCR totalled 60 Vbeta and 13 Jbeta. Data came from immunoSEQ multiplex PCR; TCRdb stores just in-frame clones and leaves some out. Counted here are around 150,000 clones, roughly 10% occurring once; the ten biggest clones make up less than 2%. V dropped 4 bases and J dropped 5; count of bases not matched to a gene: 11. The CDR3 is 16 residues long. Germline CDR1 and CDR2: MGHRA and YSYEKL. The V call is TRBV4-1, the J call TRBJ2-7, with TRBD1 matching 10 bases. The TCR was taken from a male donor in good health and CMV-seronegative. The material sequenced was PBMCs. CDR3 loop: CASSPWSGTGVNEQYF. The DNA of the CDR3 is TGCGCCAGCAGCCCATGGAGTGGGACAGGGGTCAACGAGCAGTACTTC.